The 27 T cell receptor beta chains listed next were all sequenced from one sample in a study of healthy donors' naive CD4 and CD8 T cells (dated by TCRdb to between 2014 and 2017). The instrument given in TCRdb is 454 GS FLX Titanium. A previously published linear amplification protocol was used to build TCR libraries from roughly 470 ng of total RNA. The public reads were quality trimmed at Q25 with fastp and then assembled into clones with MiXCR by TCRdb, keeping productive beta chains. All rows with the same CDR3 protein become a single entry with the most common DNA and genes. This sample has around 180,000 distinct CDR3 sequences in its table, and 65% to 75% of those were observed once. Less than 2.5% of the sample belongs to the ten largest clones. The sample was naive CD4+ and CD8+ T cells sorted from blood, pooled from several donors. The sample's cell subset or site, from its label and the paper: FACS-sorted naive CD4+ (CD45RO-CD45RA+) and naive CD8+ (CD45RA+CD27bright) T cells. All receptors derive from a pool of human donors in good health; the sample pools cells from several healthy donors.

This clonotype was counted between two and nine times. J is TRBJ2-1 and V is TRBV6-5; 7 bases map to TRBD1. The CDR3 runs to 11 residues. Germline V gene lookup returns CDR1 MNHEY and CDR2 SVGAGI. V was clipped by 6 bases and J by 9 bases; unmatched bases: 2. In DNA, the CDR3 is TGTGCCAGCAGCCACAGGGGTGAGCAGTTCTTC. Translated: CASSHRGEQFF.

The chain recombines TRBV29-1 with TRBJ1-2; 7 nucleotides line up with TRBD1. The CDR3 is made up of 13 amino acids. Germline V CDR1 and CDR2: SQVTM, ANQGSEA. V lost 3 bases and J lost 5; bases outside the gene matches: 6. The CDR3 nucleotides are TGCAGCGTTGAGAAGGGGGCAGAATATGGCTACACCTTC. It codes for CSVEKGAEYGYTF.

This chain connects TRBV5-4 to TRBJ1-1; D ambiguous. The CDR3 is made up of 13 amino acids. CDR1 and CDR2 (germline): SGHNT, YYREEE (reference sequence). Trimming took 1 base from V and 0 from J, leaving 4 bases between them. CDR3 DNA: TGTGCCAGCAGCTTGTATATGAACACTGAAGCTTTCTTT. Protein sequence: CASSLYMNTEAFF.

This clonotype was counted a single time. The gene calls are TRBV19 and TRBJ2-7; D not resolved. Trimming removed 3 bases at V and 2 bases at J, with 11 bases between. From germline, CDR1 is LNHDA and CDR2 SQIVND (reference sequence). This CDR3 contains 14 residues. The CDR3 region is CASSIQDGAYEQYF. The DNA for the CDR3 is TGTGCCAGTAGTATTCAGGACGGAGCCTACGAGCAGTACTTC.

J is TRBJ1-2 and V is TRBV30; a possible D gene is TRBD1 (5 bases). Germline V CDR1 and CDR2: GTSNPN, SVGIG (reference sequence). The CDR3 runs to 14 residues. The V gene lost 2 bases and the J gene lost 4 bases, with 14 bases spanning the gap. This CDR3 reads CAWSRRRGSYGYTF. CDR3 nucleotides: TGTGCCTGGAGTAGGCGAAGGGGCAGCTATGGCTACACCTTC. Combining the CDR3 with reference TRBV30 and TRBJ1-2 gives the whole variable domain SQTIHQWPATLVQPVGSPLSLECTVEGTSNPNLYWYRQAAGRGLQLLFYSVGIGQISSEVPQNLSASRPQDRQFILSSKKLLLSDSGFYLCAWSRRRGSYGYTFGSGTRLTVV.

This chain links TRBV7-8 with TRBJ1-2; D ambiguous. The CDR3 consists of 12 residues. The V gene's germline CDR1 is SGHVS and CDR2 FQNEAQ. V gave up 5 bases and J gave up 8 bases, with 12 bases separating them. In DNA form, the CDR3 reads TGTGCCAGCAGCCCCCACCTTGACGGCTACACCTTC. Its protein product is CASSPHLDGYTF.

This clonotype came up a few times. The chain combines TRBV29-1 with TRBJ1-2; maybe TRBD1 (5 bases). There are 11 residues in the CDR3. In germline, CDR1 is SQVTM, CDR2 ANQGSEA. V lost 5 bases to trimming and J lost 5 bases, with 9 bases between them. The CDR3 nucleotides are TGCAGCGTTAGGGGAGAGTATGGCTACACCTTC. Translation gives CSVRGEYGYTF.

This clonotype came up a few times. For the CDR3, the DNA is TGTGCCAGCAGTTACTCGCAGGGATACCACGGTGGCTACACCTTC. Encoded protein: CASSYSQGYHGGYTF. The chain has TRBV6-6 and TRBJ1-2; D may be TRBD1 (5 bases). Looked up from germline, CDR1 is MNHNY and CDR2 is SVGAGI (reference sequence). CDR3 length: 15 amino acids. The ends were cut back, 0 bases at V and 7 bases at J, with 15 bases in the middle.

The V and J genes are TRBV19 and TRBJ2-1; 9 bases are shared with TRBD2. The CDR3 has 13 residues. From germline, CDR1 is LNHDA and CDR2 SQIVND (reference sequence). V dropped 6 bases and J dropped 10; count of bases not matched to a gene: 7. CDR3 DNA sequence: TGTGCCAGTAGCCGGCTAGCGGGGCGCGAGCAGTTCTTC. Translated: CASSRLAGREQFF.

This clonotype showed up just a few times. The rearrangement joins TRBV29-1 to TRBJ1-2; unclear D gene. V was pared by 0 bases and J by 4 bases, with 9 bases between. The CDR3 extends over 13 amino acids. Germline CDR1 SQVTM, CDR2 ANQGSEA. CDR3 sequence (DNA): TGCAGCGTTGAAGATTCGCCGGCCTATGGCTACACCTTC. As protein: CSVEDSPAYGYTF.

This chain links TRBV19 with TRBJ1-4; D is unresolved. V lost 7 bases and J 7 bases, leaving 19 bases between the germline ends. The CDR3 length is 15 residues. Germline assignment: CDR1 LNHDA and CDR2 SQIVND (reference sequence). In DNA, the CDR3 is TGTGCCAGTACCCTACCCTTCGGGCGGGGTGAAAAACTGTTTTTT. As protein: CASTLPFGRGEKLFF.

The genes are TRBV24-1 and TRBJ2-7; TRBD2 matches 12 bases. V shed 9 bases and J 4 bases; nucleotides not matched to a gene: 12. CDR1 and CDR2 from the germline V gene are KGHDR and SFDVKD. The CDR3 consists of 16 residues. CDR3 nucleotides: TGTGCCACCGGCTCGCTACTAGCGGGAGGATTGTACGAGCAGTACTTC. Translated: CATGSLLAGGLYEQYF.

The chain carries TRBV27 and TRBJ1-5, with no clear D. Trimming cost V 0 bases and J 0 bases, with 9 bases left between them. The germline V gene encodes CDR1 MNHEY and CDR2 SMNVEV (reference sequence). The CDR3 length is 16 residues. The CDR3 DNA follows: TGTGCCAGCAGTTTATCTGGACTTCCTAGCAATCAGCCCCAGCATTTT. Protein product: CASSLSGLPSNQPQHF.

The CDR3 region has the DNA TGTGCCAGCAGCCGGGCCCCCGGGGAGCTGTTTTTT. It yields the protein CASSRAPGELFF. The rearrangement uses TRBV11-1 and TRBJ2-2; no firm D call. V gave up 5 bases and J gave up 6 bases, with 7 bases separating them. Germline lookup yields CDR1 SGHAT and CDR2 FQDESV (reference sequence). This CDR3 is built from 12 residues. Based on the CDR3 plus reference TRBV11-1 and TRBJ2-2, the full variable domain is EAEVAQSPRYKITEKSQAVAFWCDPISGHATLYWYRQILGQGPELLVQFQDESVVDDSQLPKDRFSAERLKGVDSTLKIQPAELGDSAMYLCASSRAPGELFFGEGSRLTVL.

This clonotype was picked up a small number of times. The DNA for the CDR3 is TGTGCCAGCAGTTATCCACAGGTCAACGTCCTGACTTTC. It yields the protein CASSYPQVNVLTF. The chain recombines TRBV6-2 or TRBV6-3 with TRBJ2-6, with a tentative D call TRBD1 (5 bases). The CDR3 has 13 residues. Germline assignment: CDR1 MNHEY and CDR2 SVGEGT. V was clipped by 3 bases and J by 9 bases, with 9 bases between them.

The chain couples TRBV19 to TRBJ1-2, with TRBD1 identical over 7 bases. With 8 bases clipped from V and 4 bases from J, the junction kept 19 bases outside the gene matches. The CDR3 runs to 17 residues. Germline values: CDR1 LNHDA, CDR2 SQIVND (reference sequence). The CDR3 nucleotides read TGTGCCAGTCACTCCCACCGGGACAGAGGTTCCGGCTATGGCTACACCTTC. This codes for CASHSHRDRGSGYGYTF.

The V and J genes are TRBV19 and TRBJ2-7; unclear D gene. This CDR3 is built from 14 residues. Germline CDR1 and CDR2: LNHDA and SQIVND (reference sequence). V was clipped by 2 bases and J by 5 bases, with 13 bases between them. CDR3 region: CASSIRMGLDEQYF. Written as DNA, the CDR3 is TGTGCCAGTAGTATACGCATGGGGTTGGACGAGCAGTACTTC.

Only a few counts were recorded for this clonotype. The chain employs TRBV29-1 and TRBJ2-5; D not resolved. CDR3 length: 12 residues. In germline, CDR1 is SQVTM, CDR2 ANQGSEA. V was trimmed by 7 bases and J by 0 bases, leaving 9 bases between them. CDR3 in amino acids: CSAGRYQETQYF. DNA for the CDR3: TGCAGCGCAGGACGCTACCAAGAGACCCAGTACTTC.

The chain recombines TRBV27 with TRBJ2-7; the match to TRBD1 covers 10 bases. Germline V lookup: CDR1 MNHEY, CDR2 SMNVEV (reference sequence). V was pared by 5 bases and J by 3 bases, with 10 bases of the junction left unmatched. The CDR3 is made up of 16 amino acids. Here the CDR3 DNA reads TGTGCCAGCAGTCCCTGGGGACAGGGGAGTCTCTACGAGCAGTACTTC. Protein: CASSPWGQGSLYEQYF.

The chain is built from TRBV27 and TRBJ2-1; D not certain. This CDR3 is 12 amino acids long. Trimming pared 4 bases from V and 6 bases from J, leaving 7 bases between. The germline gives CDR1 MNHEY, CDR2 SMNVEV (reference sequence). The CDR3 DNA follows: TGTGCCAGCAGTTCCCAGGCCAATGAGCAGTTCTTC. Its protein is CASSSQANEQFF.

The chain joins TRBV20-1 to TRBJ1-4, with 8 bases fitting TRBD1. The CDR3 is made up of 14 amino acids. Germline V gene sequence: CDR1 DFQATT, CDR2 SNEGSKA (reference sequence). V lost 3 bases and J lost 8; bases outside the gene matches: 8. The DNA of the CDR3 is TGCAGTGCTAGCCCGGACAGGGCTGGAGAAAAACTGTTTTTT. Protein: CSASPDRAGEKLFF.

The chain couples TRBV12-3 or TRBV12-4 to TRBJ1-2, with a possible D match to TRBD1 (5 bases). V was shortened by 6 bases and J by 7 bases, with 12 bases between the two germline ends. This CDR3 spans 12 amino acids. The CDR3 here is CASSLGTGGYTF. CDR3 sequence (DNA): TGTGCCAGCAGCCTCGGGACTGGTGGCTACACCTTC.

The V and J genes are TRBV5-5 and TRBJ2-7, with 7 bases that match TRBD2. CDR3 length equals 14 residues. Germline CDR1 reads SGHKS; CDR2 reads YYEKEE (reference sequence). The V gene end was trimmed by 0 bases and the J gene end by 6 bases; junction bases not matched to a gene: 6. The DNA for the CDR3 is TGTGCCAGCAGCTTGGCCCGGGGGGTCGGCGAGCAGTACTTC. This codes for CASSLARGVGEQYF.

The genes are TRBV24-1 and TRBJ2-1; D is uncertain. Trimming took 9 bases from V and 3 from J, leaving 8 bases between them. Germline CDR1 is KGHDR and CDR2 is SFDVKD. The CDR3 is 12 residues long. CDR3 nucleotide sequence: TGTGCCACCCAATCGGTCTACAATGAGCAGTTCTTC. Its translation: CATQSVYNEQFF.

The CDR3 reads CATSDKAGVDTQYF. The CDR3 DNA sequence: TGTGCCACCAGTGATAAAGCAGGGGTGGATACGCAGTATTTT. This chain connects TRBV24-1 to TRBJ2-3; possible D gene TRBD1, 6 bases. From germline, CDR1 is KGHDR and CDR2 SFDVKD. Trimming pared 3 bases from V and 6 bases from J, leaving 12 bases between. There are 14 residues in the CDR3.

The rearrangement links TRBV6-1 to TRBJ2-7; possibly TRBD1 for D (6 bases). The germline CDR1 and CDR2 sequences are MNHNS and SASEGT. This CDR3 region has 13 residues. The germline V and J ends were trimmed by 2 bases and 3 bases, with 8 bases remaining between them. For the CDR3, the DNA is TGTGCCAGCAGTGAACAGGGGTACTACGAGCAGTACTTC. Protein sequence: CASSEQGYYEQYF.

The J gene is TRBJ2-1, the V gene TRBV29-1; either TRBD1 or TRBD2 may fit D (5 bases each). V was pared by 7 bases and J by 0 bases, with 13 bases between. The CDR3 length is 14 residues. CDR1 and CDR2 (germline): SQVTM, ANQGSEA. CDR3 sequence (DNA): TGCAGCGGGGGATCAGGGAGCTCCTACAATGAGCAGTTCTTC. Translated: CSGGSGSSYNEQFF.